This passage covers 3 T cell receptor beta chains from one sample sequenced in a study of shared clonotypes between healthy human individuals. Measured with immunoSEQ multiplex PCR; TCRdb has only the in-frame clones, and not every one. The sample has 550,000 to 700,000 clones, 73% seen once. The sequenced sample was memory CD4+ T cells sorted from blood. Subset reported: CD45RA-negative fraction. Receptors originate from a woman aged 25 to 45 in good health.

This sequence joins TRBV7-3 and TRBJ1-2, with D tentatively TRBD1 (6 bases). The CDR3 runs to 20 residues. Trimming shortened V by 0 bases and J by 2 bases, and 25 bases separated the two germline ends. Germline CDR1 is SGHTA and CDR2 is FQGTGA. This chain's CDR3 is CASSLTLRGQQGRYNYGYTF. In nucleotides, the CDR3 is TGTGCCAGCAGCTTAACGTTAAGGGGTCAACAGGGTCGCTACAACTATGGCTACACCTTC.

Comments on this clone: The same CDR3 also results from other DNA sequences found in this sample. This chain joins TRBV5-1 and TRBJ2-2; possibly TRBD1 or TRBD2 for D (5 bases each). The V end lost 0 bases, the J end lost 0 bases, and 9 bases lay between the germline ends. Germline loops: CDR1 SGHRS, CDR2 YFSETQ. This CDR3 has 16 residues. This chain's CDR3 is CASSLEGRPNTGELFF. The CDR3 region has the DNA TGCGCCAGCAGCTTGGAGGGACGCCCGAACACCGGGGAGCTGTTTTTT.

A few counts support this clone. The rearrangement joins TRBV7-2 to TRBJ1-2; no clear D gene. The CDR3 is 13 residues long. Germline CDR1 SGHTA, CDR2 FQGNSA. The V gene lost 1 base and the J gene lost 8 bases, with 11 bases spanning the gap. The CDR3 is CASSLVQAAGYTF. The DNA for the CDR3 is TGTGCCAGCAGCTTAGTTCAGGCAGCAGGCTACACCTTC. The whole variable domain, filled in from reference TRBV7-2 and TRBJ1-2, reads GAGVSQSPSNKVTEKGKDVELRCDPISGHTALYWYRQSLGQGLEFLIYFQGNSAPDKSGLPSDRFSAERTGGSVSTLTIQRTQQEDSAVYLCASSLVQAAGYTFGSGTRLTVV.